These 7 T cell receptor beta chains share one sample of origin, sequenced in a study of blood T cell repertoires in COVID-19. Profiling relied on immunoSEQ multiplex PCR, and the TCRdb table lists in-frame clones only, not all of them. The sample records about 97,000 clones, 78% being singletons. The specimen was peripheral blood. The receptor source for this set is a man aged 60-69 years with active or convalescent COVID-19.

The V call is TRBV7-2, the J call TRBJ1-5, with a possible D match to TRBD1 (6 bases). CDR3 length equals 15 residues. Germline CDR1 reads SGHTA; CDR2 reads FQGNSA. The ends were cut back, 5 bases at V and 2 bases at J, with 13 bases in the middle. The CDR3 here is CASSAQGRGNQPQHF. CDR3 DNA: TGTGCCAGCAGCGCACAGGGAAGGGGCAATCAGCCCCAGCATTTT.

This clone showed up just once. The rearrangement joins TRBV5-4 to TRBJ2-5; TRBD2 is a possible D gene (6 bases). V shed 4 bases and J shed 2 bases, with 9 bases lying between them. Germline CDR1 is SGHNT and CDR2 is YYREEE (reference sequence). The CDR3 consists of 13 residues. The CDR3 loop reads CASSRGNQETQYF. The CDR3 region has the DNA TGTGCCAGCAGCCGGGGGAATCAAGAGACCCAGTACTTC. Filled out from reference TRBV5-4 and TRBJ2-5, the complete variable domain reads ETGVTQSPTHLIKTRGQQVTLRCSSQSGHNTVSWYQQALGQGPQFIFQYYREEENGRGNFPPRFSGLQFPNYSSELNVNALELDDSALYLCASSRGNQETQYFGPGTRLLVL.

V and J are TRBV5-8 and TRBJ2-5; D is uncertain. Trimming took 2 bases from V and 2 from J, leaving 7 bases between them. From germline, CDR1 is SGHTS and CDR2 YDEGEE. The CDR3 contains 13 residues. Here the CDR3 reads CASSFRIQETQYF. The CDR3 bases are TGTGCCAGCAGCTTCAGGATACAAGAGACCCAGTACTTC.

The chain uses TRBV30 and TRBJ1-5, with D perhaps matching TRBD1 (5 bases). CDR3 size: 17 residues. Germline CDR1 GTSNPN, CDR2 SVGIG (reference sequence). V lost 2 bases and J lost 1, with 18 bases in between. The CDR3 DNA sequence: TGTGCCTGGAGTCCCATGACGAAGGGGAAGAGCAATCAGCCCCAGCATTTT. Its protein is CAWSPMTKGKSNQPQHF.

The chain uses TRBV18 and TRBJ1-2; 11 nucleotides align to TRBD1. The CDR3 consists of 18 residues. CDR1 is KGHSH, CDR2 LQKENI, per germline. After removal of 6 bases from V and 2 bases from J, the junction contained 14 bases not matched to a gene. The CDR3 protein is CASSPRGTGGKGNYGYTF. CDR3 sequence (DNA): TGTGCCAGCTCTCCGCGAGGGACAGGGGGAAAAGGGAACTATGGCTACACCTTC.

The CDR3 bases are TGTGCCAGCAGCGCGGGGGGTAGCTCCTACAATGAGCAGTTCTTC. Translating it yields CASSAGGSSYNEQFF. The chain uses TRBV9 and TRBJ2-1; 7 bases line up with TRBD2. V lost 3 bases, J lost 0 bases, and 3 bases stayed unmatched. Germline V gives CDR1 SGDLS, CDR2 YYNGEE. There are 15 residues in the CDR3.

The chain links TRBV5-1 to TRBJ2-7, with a tentative D call TRBD2 (8 bases). The germline V gene has CDR1 SGHRS and CDR2 YFSETQ. V shed 3 bases and J shed 4 bases, with 29 bases lying between them. This CDR3 has 19 residues. CDR3 amino acids: CASSSDRYSLAEGIYEQYF. The CDR3 region has the DNA TGCGCCAGCAGCTCGGACAGGTATTCACTAGCGGAAGGGATTTACGAGCAGTACTTC.